This is a list of T cell receptor beta chains from one sample in a study of blood T cell repertoires in COVID-19. The protocol was immunoSEQ multiplex PCR, while the TCRdb copy is restricted to in-frame clones and leaves out a portion. The sample contains 130,000 to 150,000 clones, under 85% of which appear only once. The source material was peripheral blood. These receptors all stem from a human donor in a cohort sampled during active COVID-19. Each CDR3 is given with its conserved first and last residue. Some rows mark clone size as missing; the rest say once, few, many or name a class of expanded clone.

TRBV19,once,TRBJ1-1,CASRRDRGTEAFF
TRBV5-5,.,TRBJ2-7,CASSFDSPYEQYF
TRBV7-8,.,TRBJ2-6,CASSLDRVRWGANVLTF
TRBV5-1,few,TRBJ2-2,CASSLRQVGGELFF
TRBV5-6,.,TRBJ1-1,CASSLTGMAEAFF
TRBV5-1,.,TRBJ2-5,CASSLGLAGVQETQYF
TRBV29-1,.,TRBJ2-1,CSVQVGAGAYNEQFF
TRBV4-2,once,TRBJ2-1,CASSQDSASFYNEQFF
TRBV19,.,TRBJ1-6,CASNEGTSPLHF
TRBV6-5,.,TRBJ1-1,CASSYSRTRVSTEAFF
TRBV19,.,TRBJ1-3,CASDAATTGNTIYF
TRBV28,.,TRBJ1-3,CASTLDRFGSQNTIYF
TRBV4-3,.,TRBJ1-3,CASSQDWTGSGNTIYF
TRBV19,.,TRBJ2-1,CASSTGGLTYNEQFF
TRBV19,few,TRBJ1-2,CASIPGQPGYGYTF
TRBV3-1/TRBV3-2,.,TRBJ2-3,CASSQDLGADRTDTQYF
TRBV7-3,.,TRBJ2-5,CASSSAGDPAETQYF
TRBV4-2,.,TRBJ1-1,CASSQDFGVGNTEAFF
TRBV19,.,TRBJ2-4,CASSLRGGDGKNIQYF